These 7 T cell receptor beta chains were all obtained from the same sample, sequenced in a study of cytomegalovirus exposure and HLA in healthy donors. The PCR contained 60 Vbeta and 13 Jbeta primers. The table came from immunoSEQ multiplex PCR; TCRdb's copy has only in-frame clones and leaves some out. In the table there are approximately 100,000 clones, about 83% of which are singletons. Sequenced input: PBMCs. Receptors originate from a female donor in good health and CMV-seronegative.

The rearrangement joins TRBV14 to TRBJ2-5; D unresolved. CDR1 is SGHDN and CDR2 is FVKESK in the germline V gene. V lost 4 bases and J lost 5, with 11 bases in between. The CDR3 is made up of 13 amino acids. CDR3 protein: CASSPSSWETQYF. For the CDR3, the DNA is TGTGCCAGCAGCCCCTCCAGTTGGGAGACCCAGTACTTC.

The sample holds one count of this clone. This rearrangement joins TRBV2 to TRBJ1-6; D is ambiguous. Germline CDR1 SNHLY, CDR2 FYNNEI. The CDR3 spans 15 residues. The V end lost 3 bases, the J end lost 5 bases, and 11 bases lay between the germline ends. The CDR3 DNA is TGTGCCAGCAGTGATCGCCGGAGCGATAATTCACCCCTCCACTTT. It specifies CASSDRRSDNSPLHF.

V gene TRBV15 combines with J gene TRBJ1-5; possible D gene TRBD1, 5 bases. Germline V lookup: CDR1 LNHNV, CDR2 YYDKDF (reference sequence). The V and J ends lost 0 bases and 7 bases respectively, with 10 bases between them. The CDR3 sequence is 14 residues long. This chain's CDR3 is CATSREMEGQPQHF. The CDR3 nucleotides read TGTGCCACCAGCAGAGAAATGGAGGGGCAGCCCCAGCATTTT.

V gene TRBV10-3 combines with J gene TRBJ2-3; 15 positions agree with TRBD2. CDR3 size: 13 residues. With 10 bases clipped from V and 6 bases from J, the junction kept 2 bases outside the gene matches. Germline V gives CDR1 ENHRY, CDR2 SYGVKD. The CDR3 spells CATGTSGGDTQYF. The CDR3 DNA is TGTGCCACCGGGACTAGCGGGGGGGATACGCAGTATTTT.

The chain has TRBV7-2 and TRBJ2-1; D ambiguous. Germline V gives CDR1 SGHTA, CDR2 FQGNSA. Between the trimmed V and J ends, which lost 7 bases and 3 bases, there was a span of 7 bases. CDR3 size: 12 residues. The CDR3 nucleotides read TGTGCCAGCACCCCCAACTACAATGAGCAGTTCTTC. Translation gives CASTPNYNEQFF.

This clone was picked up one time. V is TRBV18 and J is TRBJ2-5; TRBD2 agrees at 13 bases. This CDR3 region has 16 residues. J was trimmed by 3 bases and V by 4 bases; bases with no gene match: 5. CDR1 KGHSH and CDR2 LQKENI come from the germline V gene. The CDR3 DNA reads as TGTGCCAGCTCACTGAGACTAGCGGGGGGAGAAGAGACCCAGTACTTC. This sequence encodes CASSLRLAGGEETQYF. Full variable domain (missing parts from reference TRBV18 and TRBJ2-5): NAGVMQNPRHLVRRRGQEARLRCSPMKGHSHVYWYRQLPEEGLKFMVYLQKENIIDESGMPKERFSAEFPKEGPSILRIQQVVRGDSAAYFCASSLRLAGGEETQYFGPGTRLLVL.

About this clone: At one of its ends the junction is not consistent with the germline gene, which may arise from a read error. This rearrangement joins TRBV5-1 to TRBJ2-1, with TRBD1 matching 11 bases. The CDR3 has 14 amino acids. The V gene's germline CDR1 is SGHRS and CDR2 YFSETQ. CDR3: CASSPRTGGSGWLF. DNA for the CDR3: TGCGCCAGCAGCCCAAGGACAGGGGGCAGCGGATGGCTCTTC.